This T cell receptor beta chain was found in a study of a mutant IDH1 vaccine in newly diagnosed glioma. The overall study: Beginning 4-6 weeks after radiotherapy alone, or with temozolomide cycles, vaccination took place. It was radiotherapy, temozolomide, or both that patients received previously, with most receiving both.

V gave up 3 bases and J gave up 6 bases; unmatched junction bases: 5. This CDR3 spans 13 amino acids. CDR1 is SGDLS, CDR2 YYNGEE, per germline. Produced via immunoSEQ multiplex PCR; TCRdb's table is partial and in-frame only. The data hold approximately 57,000 clones, with 82% observed a single time. Of note for this clone: Its target is unknown.

Sample time point: week 5, during vaccination. What each vaccine dose contained was 300 ug of mutant IDH1 20-mer peptide, accompanied by topical imiquimod. The TCR comes from a woman between 18 and 29 years old with glioma. Some clones in this sample may be carry-over from other donors' samples. This specimen consisted of PBMCs, obtained from a glioma patient whose treatment included an IDH1 peptide vaccine. The gene calls are TRBV9 and TRBJ1-1; the match to TRBD1 covers 7 bases. DNA of the CDR3: TGTGCCAGCAGCGCCATCACAGGGGCTGAAGCTTTCTTT. Amino acids: CASSAITGAEAFF. The variable domain in full, completed from reference TRBV9 and TRBJ1-1, reads DSGVTQTPKHLITATGQRVTLRCSPRSGDLSVYWYQQSLDQGLQFLIQYYNGEERAKGNILERFSAQQFPDLHSELNLSSLELGDSALYFCASSAITGAEAFFGQGTRLTVV.